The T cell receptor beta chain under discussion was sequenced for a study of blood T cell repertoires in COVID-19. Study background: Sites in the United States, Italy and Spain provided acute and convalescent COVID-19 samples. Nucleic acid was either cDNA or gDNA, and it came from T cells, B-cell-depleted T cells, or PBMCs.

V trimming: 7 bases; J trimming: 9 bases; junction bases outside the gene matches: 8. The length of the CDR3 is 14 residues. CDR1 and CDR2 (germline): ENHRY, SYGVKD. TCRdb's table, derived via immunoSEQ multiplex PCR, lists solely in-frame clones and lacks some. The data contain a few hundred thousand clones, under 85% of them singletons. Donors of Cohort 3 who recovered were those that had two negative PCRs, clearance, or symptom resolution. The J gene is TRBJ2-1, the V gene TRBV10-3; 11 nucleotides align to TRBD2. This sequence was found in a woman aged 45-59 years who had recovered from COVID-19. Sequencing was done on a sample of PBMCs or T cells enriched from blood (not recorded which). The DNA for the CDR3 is TGTGCCATCACTACTAGCGGGGGTTGGGGTGAGCAGTTCTTC. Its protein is CAITTSGGWGEQFF.